This paragraph covers one T cell receptor beta chain sequence. Its antigen is unidentified. The time point denotes: patch test 2, 6 weeks after DPC sensitization. The sample's treatment: therapeutic diphenylcyclopropenone sensitization with weekly scalp DPC. It was unfractionated whole blood from which total RNA was extracted. This sample is part of a study of human T cells and chemical hapten exposure. In the study overall: Readings were taken at 6 days from patch tests that had applied 0.01% DPC to the upper back.

Each cDNA molecule in the library carried unique molecular identifiers. TCRdb ran MiXCR on the RACE reads and lists one entry per CDR3 protein. The profile shows about 96,000 distinct CDR3 sequences, approximately 9.3% of them singletons. Whole-study results and caveats: Sensitizing to DPC left TCRs with a frequency above 1 in 1000 unaltered.

Germline V lookup: CDR1 SGHTA, CDR2 FQGNSA. V was shortened by 2 bases and J by 9 bases, with 14 bases between the two germline ends. This CDR3 has 14 residues. The chain is built from TRBV7-2 and TRBJ2-1; D unresolved. Sequenced here: whole blood, sampled in connection with sensitization to the hapten diphenylcyclopropenone (DPC). The TCR comes from a woman aged 35 to 49 with alopecia areata. Some clones in this sample may be carry-over from other donors' samples. CDR3 DNA sequence: TGTGCCAGCAGCTTACGTTTATATTCGGGTGAGCAGTTCTTC. This sequence encodes CASSLRLYSGEQFF.